The entry below describes one TCR beta chain. Antigen unknown. The sample belongs to a study of regulatory T cells in long-lasting Graves disease. Study observations and caveats: With persistent disease, TRBV28, TRBJ1-2 and TRBJ2-5 were the favored segments.

Investigators prepared the TCR beta libraries by applying iRepertoire HTBI primers and Arm-PCR of CDR3 regions. TCRdb recomputed calls from the multiplex PCR reads with MiXCR, one row per CDR3 protein. Counted here are 500,000 to 700,000 distinct CDR3 sequences, roughly 15% occurring once; the ten biggest clones make up around 19%. V was clipped by 6 bases and J by 5 bases; unmatched bases: 6. Germline-derived CDR1 and CDR2 are DFQATT and SNEGSKA (reference sequence). The CDR3 covers 13 residues. Time point denoted: newly diagnosed GD, antithyroid drugs for less than 3 months. Preparation of the TCR library used RNA extracted from PBMCs. This sample was also put to use in a study of T cells in Graves' hyperthyroidism and ophthalmopathy. That work contributes: For Graves' hyperthyroidism to be stable, ophthalmopathy could not progress within 18 months.

The genes are TRBV20-1 and TRBJ2-3, with 9 positions matching TRBD2. Sequencing used peripheral blood mononuclear cells (PBMCs), obtained at new diagnosis, from a patient treated with antithyroid drugs. This receptor was taken from a woman in her thirties with Graves disease. CDR3 protein: CSALLAGEDTQYF. DNA for the CDR3: TGCAGTGCGTTATTAGCGGGAGAAGATACGCAGTATTTT.